This T cell receptor beta chain comes out of a study of T cells after yellow fever vaccination. This clonotype was observed a handful of times. TCRdb independently ran MiXCR on the 5' RACE reads; one entry per CDR3 protein. The sample carries 200,000 to 300,000 distinct CDR3 sequences, approximately 12% recorded once. This CDR3 spans 15 amino acids. Deletions cut 5 bases from V and 3 bases from J, with 14 bases between. J is TRBJ2-1 and V is TRBV12-3 or TRBV12-4, with TRBD2 as a possible D gene (6 bases). The material was CD4+ T cells sorted from PBMCs, obtained 45 days after the yellow fever booster vaccination. The clonotype was recovered from a man aged 30 to 39 who received the YFV17D yellow fever vaccine. CDR3 nucleotide sequence: TGTGCCAGCAGTCCCACCCTAGCGTTCTACAATGAGCAGTTCTTC. Protein sequence: CASSPTLAFYNEQFF.